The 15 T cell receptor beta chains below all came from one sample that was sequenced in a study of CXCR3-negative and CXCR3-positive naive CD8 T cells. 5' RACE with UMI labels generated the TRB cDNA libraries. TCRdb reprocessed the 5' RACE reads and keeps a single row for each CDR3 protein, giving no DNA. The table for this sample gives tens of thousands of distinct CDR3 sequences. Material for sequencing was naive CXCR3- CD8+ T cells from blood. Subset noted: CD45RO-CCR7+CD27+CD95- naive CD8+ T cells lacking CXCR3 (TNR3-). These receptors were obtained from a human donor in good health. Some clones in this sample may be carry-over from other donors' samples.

CDR3 in amino acids: CARQGQTGELFF. V gene TRBV2 combines with J gene TRBJ2-2. This CDR3 has 12 amino acids. Germline-derived CDR1 and CDR2 are SNHLY and FYNNEI.

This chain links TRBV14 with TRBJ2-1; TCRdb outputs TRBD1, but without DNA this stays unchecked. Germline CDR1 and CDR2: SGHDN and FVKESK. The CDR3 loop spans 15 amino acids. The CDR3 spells CASSPSVRAENEQFF.

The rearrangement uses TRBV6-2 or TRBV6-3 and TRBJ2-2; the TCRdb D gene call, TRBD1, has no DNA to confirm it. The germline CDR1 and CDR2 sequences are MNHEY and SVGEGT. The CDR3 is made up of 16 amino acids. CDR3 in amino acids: CASSFPGASNTGELFF.

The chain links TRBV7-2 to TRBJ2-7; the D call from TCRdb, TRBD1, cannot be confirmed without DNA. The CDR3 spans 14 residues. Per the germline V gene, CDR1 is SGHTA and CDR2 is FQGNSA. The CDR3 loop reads CASSPSGSPYEQYF.

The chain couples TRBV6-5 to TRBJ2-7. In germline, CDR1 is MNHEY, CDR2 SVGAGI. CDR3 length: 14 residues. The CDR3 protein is CASRLRELAYEQYF.

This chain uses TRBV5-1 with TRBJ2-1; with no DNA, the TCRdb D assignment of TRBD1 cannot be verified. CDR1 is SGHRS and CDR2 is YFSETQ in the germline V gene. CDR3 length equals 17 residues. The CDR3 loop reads CASSSIRDRGSYNEQFF.

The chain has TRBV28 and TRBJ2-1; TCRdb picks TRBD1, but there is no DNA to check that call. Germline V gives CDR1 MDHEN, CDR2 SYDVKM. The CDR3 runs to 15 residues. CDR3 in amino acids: CASSKQGGIYNEQFF.

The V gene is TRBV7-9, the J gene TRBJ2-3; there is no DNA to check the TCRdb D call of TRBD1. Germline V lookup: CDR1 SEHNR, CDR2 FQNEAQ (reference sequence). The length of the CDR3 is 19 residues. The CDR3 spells CASSSGALAGRASTDTQYF.

The CDR3 protein is CASSLVADTDTQYF. This chain connects TRBV12-3 or TRBV12-4 to TRBJ2-3. The CDR3 totals 14 residues.

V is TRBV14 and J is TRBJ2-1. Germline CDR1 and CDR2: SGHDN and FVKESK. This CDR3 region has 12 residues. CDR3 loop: CASSQIYNEQFF. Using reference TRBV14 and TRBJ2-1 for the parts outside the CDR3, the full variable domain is EAGVTQFPSHSVIEKGQTVTLRCDPISGHDNLYWYRRVMGKEIKFLLHFVKESKQDESGMPNNRFLAERTGGTYSTLKVQPAELEDSGVYFCASSQIYNEQFFGPGTRLTVL.

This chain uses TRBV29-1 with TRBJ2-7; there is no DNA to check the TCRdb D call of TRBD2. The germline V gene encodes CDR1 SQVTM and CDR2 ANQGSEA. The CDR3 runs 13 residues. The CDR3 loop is CSVEAVGGYEQYF.

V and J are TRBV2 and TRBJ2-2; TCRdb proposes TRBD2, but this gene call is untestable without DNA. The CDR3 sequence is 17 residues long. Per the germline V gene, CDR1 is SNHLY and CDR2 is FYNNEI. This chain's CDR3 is CASSLYPGLADTGELFF.

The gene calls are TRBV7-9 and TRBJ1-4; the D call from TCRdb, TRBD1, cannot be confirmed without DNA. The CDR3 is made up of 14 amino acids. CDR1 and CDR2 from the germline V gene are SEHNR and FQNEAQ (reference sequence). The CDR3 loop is CASSSQGANEKLFF.

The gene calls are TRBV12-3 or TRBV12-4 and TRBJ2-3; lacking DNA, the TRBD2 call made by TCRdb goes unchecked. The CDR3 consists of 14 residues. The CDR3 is CASNPGLLTDTQYF.

CDR3 sequence: CASSLTGQGAHGYTF. The J gene is TRBJ1-2, the V gene TRBV12-3 or TRBV12-4; TCRdb's D call, TRBD1, is unchecked because there is no DNA. The CDR3 contains 15 residues.